These 27 T cell receptor beta chains came from one sample sequenced in a study of blood T cell repertoires in COVID-19 (dated by TCRdb to 2018 to 2021). Preparation of the library involved the immunoSEQ multiplex PCR assay. In TCRdb, the immuneACCESS table is reduced to in-frame sequences with V and J assigned. These tables do not hold every clone; where another copy was compared, an unresolved V gene accounts for under half, and the others remain unexplained. This sample has 150,000 or so clones in its table, and approximately 87% of those were observed once. The ten largest clones capture approximately 6.5% of the sample. Sequencing input: peripheral blood. The receptors derive from an older man with acute or convalescent COVID-19.

This sequence joins TRBV29-1 and TRBJ2-5; possible D gene TRBD1, 5 bases. Germline V gene lookup returns CDR1 SQVTM and CDR2 ANQGSEA. The CDR3 consists of 12 residues. The germline V and J ends were trimmed by 7 bases and 1 base, with 10 bases remaining between them. This chain's CDR3 is CSGRVPQETQYF. The DNA of the CDR3 is TGCAGCGGCAGGGTACCCCAAGAGACCCAGTACTTC.

The chain links TRBV5-1 to TRBJ1-1, with D tentatively TRBD1 (5 bases). The CDR3 covers 15 residues. The ends were cut back, 0 bases at V and 5 bases at J, with 14 bases in the middle. CDR1 SGHRS and CDR2 YFSETQ come from the germline V gene. CDR3 DNA: TGCGCCAGCAGCTTGGACTTCGCAGGGTGGACTGAAGCTTTCTTT. Protein product: CASSLDFAGWTEAFF. The full variable domain, completed using reference TRBV5-1 and TRBJ1-1, is KAGVTQTPRYLIKTRGQQVTLSCSPISGHRSVSWYQQTPGQGLQFLFEYFSETQRNKGNFPGRFSGRQFSNSRSEMNVSTLELGDSALYLCASSLDFAGWTEAFFGQGTRLTVV.

This chain connects TRBV5-6 to TRBJ2-1; 9 positions agree with TRBD1. Trimming cost V 3 bases and J 9 bases; bases outside gene matches: 10. The CDR3 spans 15 residues. CDR1 is SGHDT and CDR2 is YYEEEE in the germline V gene. CDR3 in DNA: TGTGCCAGCAGCTCGGGGACAGGGAGGGGAGGTGAGCAGTTCTTC. It encodes CASSSGTGRGGEQFF. The full variable domain, rest sourced from reference TRBV5-6 and TRBJ2-1, is DAGVTQSPTHLIKTRGQQVTLRCSPKSGHDTVSWYQQALGQGPQFIFQYYEEEERQRGNFPDRFSGHQFPNYSSELNVNALLLGDSALYLCASSSGTGRGGEQFFGPGTRLTVL.

The chain recombines TRBV7-2 with TRBJ2-1; 8 nucleotides align to TRBD2. The V segment lost 3 bases and the J segment 1 base; nucleotides outside the gene matches: 2. The CDR3 is 15 residues long. CDR1 and CDR2 from the germline V gene are SGHTA and FQGNSA. In DNA, the CDR3 is TGTGCCAGCAGCTTGGGCGGGGGGTCCTACAATGAGCAGTTCTTC. Residues: CASSLGGGSYNEQFF.

V gene TRBV5-4 combines with J gene TRBJ2-5, with TRBD2 matching over 11 bases. With V trimmed by 0 bases and J by 4 bases, 5 bases remained unmatched. The CDR3 loop spans 16 amino acids. CDR1 SGHNT and CDR2 YYREEE come from the germline V gene (reference sequence). As DNA, the CDR3 is TGTGCCAGCAGCTTGGGACTAGCGGGGCTCAGAGAGACCCAGTACTTC. Translating it yields CASSLGLAGLRETQYF.

The chain combines TRBV13 with TRBJ2-1; the D gene is possibly TRBD1 (5 bases). V was pared by 6 bases and J by 6 bases, with 15 bases between. The CDR3 extends over 14 amino acids. Germline CDR1 PRHDT, CDR2 FYEKMQ (reference sequence). The CDR3 spells CASRQALQGNEQFF. The CDR3 DNA reads as TGTGCCAGCAGGCAAGCCCTCCAGGGCAATGAGCAGTTCTTC. Supplemented by reference TRBV13 and TRBJ2-1, the full variable domain reads AAGVIQSPRHLIKEKRETATLKCYPIPRHDTVYWYQQGPGQDPQFLISFYEKMQSDKGSIPDRFSAQQFSDYHSELNMSSLELGDSALYFCASRQALQGNEQFFGPGTRLTVL.

The chain has TRBV2 and TRBJ2-3, with 7 positions matching TRBD1. Germline CDR1 SNHLY, CDR2 FYNNEI. This CDR3 has 14 residues. Unmatched junction bases numbered 8, after V lost 6 bases and J lost 5 bases. CDR3 sequence: CASRETGVKDTQYF. CDR3 nucleotides: TGTGCCAGCAGGGAAACAGGGGTTAAAGATACGCAGTATTTT.

The genes are TRBV14 and TRBJ1-5; no clear D gene. The CDR3 length is 13 residues. Trimming pared 4 bases from V and 4 bases from J, leaving 8 bases between. The germline CDR1 and CDR2 sequences are SGHDN and FVKESK. CDR3 sequence: CASSLALNQPQHF. The DNA of the CDR3 is TGTGCCAGCAGCCTCGCGTTGAATCAGCCCCAGCATTTT.

The chain is built from TRBV27 and TRBJ2-2, with D perhaps TRBD1 (6 bases). Germline V gene lookup returns CDR1 MNHEY and CDR2 SMNVEV (reference sequence). Trimming removed 6 bases from V and 4 bases from J, with 15 bases in between. The CDR3 runs to 15 residues. The CDR3 nucleotides read TGTGCCAGCAGGCGTTCAGGGGCCCCCACCGGGGAGCTGTTTTTT. Its protein product is CASRRSGAPTGELFF.

The V gene is TRBV5-1, the J gene TRBJ1-2; no firm D call. The CDR3 consists of 15 residues. Germline V gives CDR1 SGHRS, CDR2 YFSETQ. Trimming cost V 0 bases and J 3 bases, with 12 bases left between them. The CDR3 DNA follows: TGCGCCAGCAGCTTGGAAGTCGGGAGTCACTATGGCTACACCTTC. Translated, it gives CASSLEVGSHYGYTF.

The CDR3 sequence is CASSLRGPYGYTF. The CDR3 DNA reads TGTGCCAGCAGCTTGAGAGGGCCCTATGGCTACACCTTC. The V gene is TRBV5-5, the J gene TRBJ1-2; D gene unclear. CDR3 length: 13 amino acids. The V end lost 1 base, the J end lost 4 bases, and 8 bases lay between the germline ends. Germline CDR1 SGHKS, CDR2 YYEKEE (reference sequence).

V usage is TRBV27 and J usage is TRBJ1-5; 8 bases map to TRBD1. The J segment lost 4 bases and the V segment lost 5 bases, leaving 7 bases of the junction unmatched. Germline-derived CDR1 and CDR2 are MNHEY and SMNVEV (reference sequence). This CDR3 contains 15 residues. The CDR3 sequence is CASSPSRGHNQPQHF. The DNA of the CDR3 is TGTGCCAGCAGTCCCTCCAGGGGGCATAATCAGCCCCAGCATTTT.

V and J are TRBV2 and TRBJ2-4, with a tentative D call TRBD2 (5 bases). V was clipped by 8 bases and J by 7 bases, with 15 bases between them. Germline V gene sequence: CDR1 SNHLY, CDR2 FYNNEI. The CDR3 runs 13 residues. The CDR3 region is CASGGGGGNIQYF. CDR3 bases: TGTGCCAGCGGCGGAGGCGGTGGTAACATTCAGTACTTC. Together with reference TRBV2 and TRBJ2-4, the CDR3 gives the full variable domain: EPEVTQTPSHQVTQMGQEVILRCVPISNHLYFYWYRQILGQKVEFLVSFYNNEISEKSEIFDDQFSVERPDGSNFTLKIRSTKLEDSAMYFCASGGGGGNIQYFGAGTRLSVL.

J is TRBJ1-2 and V is TRBV19; the D is unclear. The CDR3 consists of 14 residues. Germline CDR1 is LNHDA and CDR2 is SQIVND (reference sequence). V shed 6 bases and J shed 5 bases, with 16 bases lying between them. Written as DNA, the CDR3 is TGTGCCAGTAGCGGCCGGAGGAATGCATATGGCTACACCTTC. This translates into CASSGRRNAYGYTF.

The chain couples TRBV27 to TRBJ2-2; D is possibly TRBD1 (5 bases). The V gene lost 6 bases and the J gene lost 6 bases, with 8 bases spanning the gap. The CDR3 runs to 12 residues. CDR1 and CDR2 (germline): MNHEY, SMNVEV (reference sequence). CDR3 in DNA: TGTGCCAGCAGGACAGTAGCCGGGGAGCTGTTTTTT. As protein: CASRTVAGELFF.

The chain carries TRBV5-1 and TRBJ1-6; D is unresolved. The CDR3 consists of 15 residues. The V end lost 4 bases, the J end lost 2 bases, and 10 bases lay between the germline ends. CDR1 is SGHRS, CDR2 YFSETQ, per germline. As DNA, the CDR3 is TGCGCCAGCAGCGTCCGGGAAACCTATAATTCACCCCTCCACTTT. Translating it yields CASSVRETYNSPLHF.

The gene calls are TRBV5-1 and TRBJ2-2, with D possibly TRBD1 on 6 matching bases. CDR1 and CDR2 from the germline V gene are SGHRS and YFSETQ. This CDR3 is 16 amino acids long. V was cut by 1 base and J by 1 base, with 11 bases left in between. The CDR3 DNA follows: TGCGCCAGCAGCTTGCTTGGGACACAGAACACCGGGGAGCTGTTTTTT. This codes for CASSLLGTQNTGELFF.

The gene calls are TRBV6-2 or TRBV6-3 and TRBJ2-1, with 11 positions matching TRBD2. Losses at the gene ends were 5 bases for V and 3 bases for J; bases not matched to a gene: 6. Germline V lookup: CDR1 MNHEY, CDR2 SVGEGT. The CDR3 length is 16 residues. CDR3 sequence (DNA): TGTGCCAGCAGTAAACCTCTAGCGGGAGGCTACAATGAGCAGTTCTTC. Encoded protein: CASSKPLAGGYNEQFF.

The V call is TRBV2, the J call TRBJ2-5, with 11 positions matching TRBD2. With V trimmed by 9 bases and J by 2 bases, 8 bases remained unmatched. Germline CDR1 is SNHLY and CDR2 is FYNNEI. The CDR3 contains 15 residues. The CDR3 DNA follows: TGTGCCAGTTCCCCGGGACTAGCGGCGCAAGAGACCCAGTACTTC. Translation gives CASSPGLAAQETQYF.

The CDR3 sequence: CASSSINPGSNYGYTF. The CDR3 DNA follows: TGTGCCAGCAGCAGCATAAATCCAGGAAGCAACTATGGCTACACCTTC. The J gene is TRBJ1-2, the V gene TRBV21-1; the table's TRBD1 call for D was not verified on the DNA. TRBV21-1 has pseudogene status. This CDR3 is 16 amino acids long.

Here the CDR3 reads CASSTGGWDRQPQHF. The CDR3 coding sequence is TGTGCCAGTAGTACAGGGGGCTGGGACCGGCAGCCCCAGCATTTT. The rearrangement links TRBV19 to TRBJ1-5; 8 nucleotides match TRBD1. Germline values: CDR1 LNHDA, CDR2 SQIVND (reference sequence). This CDR3 comprises 15 residues. Trimming at V came to 4 bases and at J to 7 bases, leaving 9 bases not matched to a gene.

This clone has a handful of counts. V gene TRBV7-2 combines with J gene TRBJ2-5; D is undetermined. Trimming removed 3 bases from V and 5 bases from J, with 7 bases in between. Germline V CDR1 and CDR2: SGHTA, FQGNSA. CDR3 length: 12 amino acids. CDR3 amino acids: CASSFAQETQYF. Here the CDR3 DNA reads TGTGCCAGCAGCTTTGCACAGGAGACCCAGTACTTC.

The rearrangement uses TRBV18 and TRBJ1-2, with D uncertain. The CDR3 has 13 residues. The ends were cut back, 3 bases at V and 4 bases at J, with 9 bases in the middle. CDR1 and CDR2 (germline): KGHSH, LQKENI. CDR3 protein: CASSPKHRYGYTF. The CDR3 bases are TGTGCCAGCTCACCTAAGCATCGCTATGGCTACACCTTC.

The chain links TRBV2 to TRBJ1-1; TRBD1 matches at 7 bases. Germline V gene lookup returns CDR1 SNHLY and CDR2 FYNNEI. V lost 7 bases and J lost 1; bases outside the gene matches: 6. This CDR3 is built from 14 residues. CDR3 residues: CASTVTGRNTEAFF. CDR3 bases: TGTGCCAGCACTGTGACAGGGAGGAACACTGAAGCTTTCTTT.

The chain couples TRBV11-2 to TRBJ2-3; TRBD2 agrees at 11 bases. CDR3 length: 15 amino acids. Germline V lookup: CDR1 SGHAT, CDR2 FQNNGV. V lost 5 bases to trimming and J lost 4 bases; unmatched junction nucleotides: 5. The CDR3 loop is CASSILAGVADTQYF. CDR3 bases: TGTGCCAGCAGCATACTAGCGGGAGTGGCAGATACGCAGTATTTT.

The J gene is TRBJ2-3, the V gene TRBV5-1; TRBD2 might be the D (5 bases). The V gene's germline CDR1 is SGHRS and CDR2 YFSETQ. Trimming took 0 bases from V and 0 from J, leaving 11 bases between them. The CDR3 has 16 amino acids. Written as DNA, the CDR3 is TGCGCCAGCAGCTTGGGGCTAGCATATAGCACAGATACGCAGTATTTT. Residues: CASSLGLAYSTDTQYF.

This clone has more than one count but fewer than ten. The chain is built from TRBV11-2 and TRBJ2-7; a weak D match, TRBD1 (5 bases). V lost 3 bases and J 1 base, leaving 13 bases between the germline ends. The CDR3 covers 15 residues. Germline loops: CDR1 SGHAT, CDR2 FQNNGV. The CDR3 here is CASSLRRVSSYEQYF. In DNA, the CDR3 is TGTGCCAGCAGCTTGCGCAGGGTTTCTTCCTACGAGCAGTACTTC.